Following are 18 T cell receptor beta chains from one sample sequenced in a study of CD8+CD57+ T cells in acquired aplastic anemia. Only patients with CD8+CD57+ cell expansion on flow cytometry were chosen for sequencing. The use of genomic DNA as template underpinned the TCR beta VDJ and CDR3 profiling. TCRdb itself ran the reads through MiXCR, one entry per CDR3 protein. The table shows approximately 150,000 distinct CDR3 sequences, with around 75% occurring only once. Sequencing was performed on sorted CD4+, CD8+, or CD8+CD57+ T cells (not recorded which) from PBMCs. Every receptor here comes from a human donor with aplastic anemia.

This chain links TRBV19 with TRBJ2-1; 10 bases fit TRBD1. The J call may be in error: the DNA end matches TRBJ2-7 better. Germline V gene lookup returns CDR1 LNHDA and CDR2 SQIVND (reference sequence). CDR3 length equals 14 residues. This CDR3 is CASSAGTGAYEQYF. The CDR3 region has the DNA TGTGCCAGTAGCGCCGGGACAGGGGCCTACGAGCAGTACTTC.

The V gene is TRBV5-4, the J gene TRBJ2-1; D gene unclear. Germline CDR1 is SGHNT and CDR2 is YYREEE (reference sequence). V lost 3 bases and J lost 5, with 9 bases in between. This CDR3 is built from 13 residues. DNA for the CDR3: TGTGCCAGCAGCTCAGGACGCGACAATGAGCAGTTCTTC. This encodes CASSSGRDNEQFF.

This chain joins TRBV19 and TRBJ1-5; D is undetermined. Germline V gene lookup returns CDR1 LNHDA and CDR2 SQIVND (reference sequence). CDR3 length: 14 residues. V was clipped by 2 bases and J by 4 bases, with 9 bases between them. For the CDR3, the DNA is TGTGCCAGTAGTATAACGGCAGTGAATCAGCCCCAGCATTTT. Translation gives CASSITAVNQPQHF.

This CDR3 is CATSESGLGETQYF. The CDR3 DNA reads TGTGCCACCAGTGAGTCAGGACTAGGAGAGACCCAGTACTTC. The chain is built from TRBV24-1 and TRBJ2-5, with 7 bases that match TRBD2. Germline V gives CDR1 KGHDR, CDR2 SFDVKD. The CDR3 length is 14 residues. J lost 4 bases, V lost 4 bases, and 5 bases had no gene match.

The J gene is TRBJ2-3, the V gene TRBV10-2; 9 bases are shared with TRBD2. The V and J ends lost 2 bases and 5 bases, in that order; junction bases with no gene match: 8. The CDR3 sequence is 16 residues long. The V gene's germline CDR1 is WSHSY and CDR2 SAAADI. CDR3 protein: CASSEPTSGEGDTQYF. The CDR3 coding sequence is TGCGCCAGCAGTGAGCCGACTAGCGGAGAGGGAGATACGCAGTATTTT.

The genes are TRBV10-1 and TRBJ2-7; 10 nucleotides match TRBD2. Germline V gene sequence: CDR1 WNHNN, CDR2 SYGVQD (reference sequence). The ends lost 3 bases at V and 3 bases at J; junction bases unmatched: 5. The CDR3 is 15 amino acids. Here the CDR3 reads CASSDMGLARYEQYF. CDR3 nucleotide sequence: TGCGCCAGCAGTGATATGGGACTAGCGCGCTACGAGCAGTACTTC.

On this clonotype: A much larger clonotype is one base distant, so this may be a read error. The rearrangement links TRBV19 to TRBJ2-2, with a possible D match to TRBD2 (5 bases). The V end lost 3 bases, the J end lost 8 bases, and 7 bases lay between the germline ends. The CDR3 is made up of 12 amino acids. Looked up from germline, CDR1 is LNHDA and CDR2 is SQIVND (reference sequence). The CDR3 DNA is TGTGCCAGTAGTATCACTAGGGGGGAGCTGTTTTTT. It encodes CASSITRGELFF. Complete variable domain (other parts from reference TRBV19 and TRBJ2-2): DGGITQSPKYLFRKEGQNVTLSCEQNLNHDAMYWYRQDPGQGLRLIYYSQIVNDFQKGDIAEGYSVSREKKESFPLTVTSAQKNPTAFYLCASSITRGELFFGEGSRLTVL.

This clonotype was seen more than once but under ten times. Compared with germline, one end of the junction differs, possibly owing to a read error. CDR3 sequence reads: CASSQEVLCNEQFF. In DNA form, the CDR3 reads TGCGCCAGCAGCCAAGAGGTCCTTTGCAATGAGCAGTTCTTC. The V and J genes are TRBV5-5 and TRBJ2-1; D not resolved. Germline CDR1 SGHKS, CDR2 YYEKEE (reference sequence). The CDR3 sequence is 14 residues long.

In its sample, this clonotype was seen once. V usage is TRBV5-1 and J usage is TRBJ1-1, with 7 nucleotides matching TRBD1. The length of the CDR3 is 17 residues. CDR1 SGHRS and CDR2 YFSETQ come from the germline V gene. The ends lost 3 bases at V and 6 bases at J; junction bases unmatched: 17. The CDR3 DNA is TGCGCCAGCAGCTCATGGACAGGCCGTATTCCCCCGCCTGAAGCTTTCTTT. Translating gives CASSSWTGRIPPPEAFF.

CDR3 bases: TGCAGTGCTAGAGAGACCAGCGGGTCCCCCTACGAGCAGTACTTC. This gives the protein CSARETSGSPYEQYF. This chain connects TRBV20-1 to TRBJ2-7, with TRBD2 as a possible D gene (6 bases). Per germline, CDR1 DFQATT and CDR2 SNEGSKA (reference sequence). This CDR3 has 15 amino acids. Trimming removed 0 bases from V and 2 bases from J, with 14 bases in between.

The CDR3 bases are TGTGCCAGCAGCTTAGGAGGACTGTACAATGAGCAGTTCTTC. It specifies CASSLGGLYNEQFF. The chain recombines TRBV7-8 with TRBJ2-1; TRBD2 is a possible D gene (5 bases). V lost 1 base and J lost 4, with 8 bases in between. This CDR3 contains 14 residues. Germline V gives CDR1 SGHVS, CDR2 FQNEAQ.

The CDR3 reads CASSVGSGGTYEQYF. CDR3 coding DNA: TGTGCCAGCAGCGTGGGTTCCGGGGGTACCTACGAGCAGTACTTC. The chain links TRBV9 to TRBJ2-7, with D perhaps matching TRBD2 (6 bases). Germline CDR1 reads SGDLS; CDR2 reads YYNGEE. The CDR3 runs 15 residues. The ends were cut back, 2 bases at V and 2 bases at J, with 14 bases in the middle.

The table lists this clonotype with many counts. The chain employs TRBV6-6 and TRBJ2-7, with 7 bases fitting TRBD1. V shed 6 bases, J shed 1 base, and the junction held 12 bases outside the gene matches. The CDR3 is made up of 16 amino acids. Looked up from germline, CDR1 is MNHNY and CDR2 is SVGAGI (reference sequence). The CDR3 loop is CASSPGAGDSSYEQYV. CDR3 in DNA: TGTGCCAGCAGCCCAGGAGCAGGGGACAGTTCCTACGAGCAGTACGTC.

V and J are TRBV9 and TRBJ1-1; D not certain. V was cut by 3 bases and J by 1 base, with 16 bases left in between. Germline CDR1 SGDLS, CDR2 YYNGEE. The CDR3 loop spans 16 amino acids. The CDR3 reads CASSAFGSYSNTEAFF. DNA for the CDR3: TGTGCCAGCAGCGCCTTCGGCTCATACTCGAACACTGAAGCTTTCTTT.

This rearrangement joins TRBV19 to TRBJ2-7; 16 nucleotides line up with TRBD2. Unmatched junction bases numbered 11, after V lost 9 bases and J lost 9 bases. Germline V gene data show CDR1 as LNHDA and CDR2 as SQIVND (reference sequence). This CDR3 has 15 amino acids. The CDR3 loop is CASSQGLAGGRGQYF. CDR3 bases: TGTGCCAGCAGCCAGGGACTAGCGGGGGGGCGGGGGCAGTACTTC.

This clonotype has more than one count but fewer than ten. The gene calls are TRBV20-1 and TRBJ2-7; TRBD2 aligns across 12 bases. Germline loops: CDR1 DFQATT, CDR2 SNEGSKA (reference sequence). The CDR3 is 15 amino acids. The trim removed 6 bases at V and 2 bases at J, leaving 8 bases unmatched. CDR3 coding DNA: TGCAGTGCAATGGGGCTAGCGGGGGGGACCTACGAGCAGTACTTC. It is translated as CSAMGLAGGTYEQYF.

By frequency in the sample, this clonotype is medium-sized. The chain joins TRBV20-1 to TRBJ2-7; D unclear. There are 13 residues in the CDR3. V lost 0 bases and J lost 3, with 9 bases in between. Germline CDR1 reads DFQATT; CDR2 reads SNEGSKA (reference sequence). As DNA, the CDR3 is TGCAGTGCTAGAGATGCGGCAGACTACGAGCAGTACTTC. Its translation: CSARDAADYEQYF.

This chain joins TRBV2 and TRBJ2-1, with D possibly being TRBD1 (6 bases). The CDR3 is made up of 15 amino acids. V was trimmed by 7 bases and J by 3 bases, leaving 16 bases between them. CDR1 and CDR2 (germline): SNHLY, FYNNEI. CDR3 nucleotide sequence: TGTGCCAGCAACCCCGGGACACAGAGCTACAATGAGCAGTTCTTC. As protein: CASNPGTQSYNEQFF.